The subject of this entry is one T cell receptor beta chain. The target antigen is unknown. This sample is part of a study of cytomegalovirus exposure and HLA in healthy donors. Notes on the study in general: Earlier findings revealed that most TCR beta V segments proved productive either about 87% or about 30% of the time.

The CDR3 covers 13 residues. V lost 7 bases, J lost 4 bases, and 4 bases stayed unmatched. CDR1 is LNHDA, CDR2 SQIVND, per germline (reference sequence). Vbeta (60) and Jbeta (13) primers were used in the PCR. Assay used: immunoSEQ multiplex PCR; TCRdb lists only in-frame clones, some missing. The profile covers roughly 220,000 clones, with approximately 81% appearing a single time and 2.9% taken by the ten largest. V gene TRBV19 combines with J gene TRBJ1-5, with 7 bases identical to TRBD1. This sequence originates from a man aged 30-40 years in good health and CMV-seronegative. Sequenced material: PBMCs. CDR3 sequence reads: CASTFRGNQPQHF. CDR3 nucleotide sequence: TGTGCCAGTACCTTCAGGGGGAATCAGCCCCAGCATTTT.